The clone carrying this TCR beta chain was seen a handful of times. The sample comes from a study of radiotherapy plus CTLA-4 blockade in lung cancer. Germline trimming cut 4 bases from V and 4 bases from J; bases unmatched to any gene: 6. Germline assignment: CDR1 MRHNA and CDR2 SNTAGT. The CDR3 length is 14 residues. Clones were read by immunoSEQ multiplex PCR, and TCRdb kept only the in-frame ones, dropping some. Of about 45,000 clones listed, over 55% are singletons. This chain uses TRBV6-4 with TRBJ2-7; 8 bases are a match to TRBD1. The sample consisted of peripheral blood, taken from a patient treated with radiotherapy plus ipilimumab. The sequence was obtained from a human donor with non-small cell lung cancer who had a partial response to radiotherapy plus ipilimumab. The CDR3 sequence: CASSVFQGAYEQYF. The CDR3 coding sequence is TGTGCCAGCAGTGTGTTCCAGGGGGCGTACGAGCAGTACTTC.